What follows are 10 T cell receptor beta chains derived from one specimen sequenced in a study of vaccination and CD4 T cells after COVID-19. CD4+ T cells that had been cultured provided DNA sequenced with the Oncomine TCR Beta short-read assay. TCRdb processed the PCR reads anew with MiXCR; each CDR3 protein has one entry. The table lists about 5,200 distinct CDR3 sequences, roughly 30% of them singletons, with 20% to 25% in the top ten. Their cognate antigens are unknown. Treatment noted: approximately nine-day PBMC culture with coronavirus spike peptide pools or control peptides (ViraFEST assay). This specimen consisted of CD4+ T cells from blood, cultured in vitro, obtained after SARS-CoV-2 vaccination. These receptors originate from a human donor who had recovered from COVID-19.

This chain uses TRBV27 with TRBJ1-1, with D perhaps matching TRBD1 (5 bases). Germline CDR1 MNHEY, CDR2 SMNVEV (reference sequence). Trimming pared 0 bases from V and 1 base from J, leaving 18 bases between. CDR3 size: 18 residues. The CDR3 DNA is TGTGCCAGCAGTTTATCTTTAGGATGGGACGGGAGGAACACTGAAGCTTTCTTT. The encoded protein is CASSLSLGWDGRNTEAFF.

This clonotype was seen only once. This chain uses TRBV4-1 with TRBJ1-5; D not certain. V shed 0 bases and J shed 0 bases, with 12 bases lying between them. The CDR3 sequence is 17 residues long. CDR1 and CDR2 (germline): MGHRA, YSYEKL. CDR3 nucleotide sequence: TGCGCCAGCAGCCAAGACCAACGACCCGATAGCAATCAGCCCCAGCATTTT. It encodes CASSQDQRPDSNQPQHF.

This clonotype counts as medium-sized (0.01 to 0.1%). This chain joins TRBV19 and TRBJ2-7, with 8 bases lining up with TRBD1. The CDR3 is made up of 13 amino acids. The germline V gene encodes CDR1 LNHDA and CDR2 SQIVND (reference sequence). The V segment lost 6 bases and the J segment 3 bases; nucleotides outside the gene matches: 4. CDR3 nucleotide sequence: TGTGCCAGTAGCGTCGACAGGGGCTACGAGCAGTACTTC. Translation: CASSVDRGYEQYF.

There are a few counts of this clonotype. The rearrangement links TRBV6-5 to TRBJ2-7; TRBD1 agrees at 8 bases. The V gene's germline CDR1 is MNHEY and CDR2 SVGAGI. The CDR3 consists of 15 residues. The J segment lost 2 bases and the V segment lost 3 bases, leaving 6 bases of the junction unmatched. The CDR3 region is CASSYTGTGAYEQYF. Written as DNA, the CDR3 is TGTGCCAGCAGTTATACCGGGACAGGAGCCTACGAGCAGTACTTC.

This clonotype was seen only once. The chain uses TRBV19 and TRBJ2-3; the D is unclear. Trimming stripped 5 bases from V and 1 base from J, with 10 bases between. Per the germline V gene, CDR1 is LNHDA and CDR2 is SQIVND (reference sequence). The CDR3 totals 14 residues. For the CDR3, the DNA is TGTGCCAGTAGTCCGACATCAGGCACAGATACGCAGTATTTT. Translating it yields CASSPTSGTDTQYF.

V usage is TRBV19 and J usage is TRBJ2-5; no definite D call. The CDR3 extends over 15 amino acids. CDR1 and CDR2 (germline): LNHDA, SQIVND (reference sequence). V dropped 1 base and J dropped 1 base, with 10 bases sitting between them. CDR3 loop: CASSIVFTIQETQYF. The CDR3, as DNA: TGTGCCAGTAGTATAGTGTTTACTATCCAAGAGACCCAGTACTTC.

This clonotype was counted between two and nine times. The genes are TRBV10-1 and TRBJ2-7; D remains ambiguous. The CDR3 loop spans 13 amino acids. Germline V lookup: CDR1 WNHNN, CDR2 SYGVQD (reference sequence). V lost 4 bases, J lost 6 bases, and 13 bases lay in between. CDR3 in amino acids: CASSVGLALEQYF. CDR3 DNA: TGCGCCAGCAGTGTTGGTTTAGCTCTCGAGCAGTACTTC.

The chain employs TRBV6-1 and TRBJ1-1; no firm D call. The CDR3 is made up of 13 amino acids. V was shortened by 11 bases and J by 7 bases, with 20 bases between the two germline ends. Germline CDR1 reads MNHNS; CDR2 reads SASEGT. CDR3 sequence (DNA): TGTGCCTCCCAATGGAGGCCGAAGCTTGAAGCTTTCTTT. Amino acids: CASQWRPKLEAFF.

The chain employs TRBV7-2 and TRBJ2-7; D uncertain. Per the germline V gene, CDR1 is SGHTA and CDR2 is FQGNSA. This CDR3 spans 15 amino acids. V was shortened by 2 bases and J by 4 bases, with 15 bases between the two germline ends. CDR3 nucleotide sequence: TGTGCCAGCAGCTTAACTACTTCCGCCCGTTACGAGCAGTACTTC. Protein: CASSLTTSARYEQYF.

This clonotype appeared a few times. The chain combines TRBV28 with TRBJ1-1; possibly TRBD1 for D (5 bases). The CDR3 extends over 16 amino acids. Germline CDR1 is MDHEN and CDR2 is SYDVKM. V was pared by 8 bases and J by 1 base, with 20 bases between. The CDR3 DNA sequence: TGTGCCAGCCTTCCCCCCGGGGACTGGAAGAACACTGAAGCTTTCTTT. This translates into CASLPPGDWKNTEAFF.